What follows are 21 T cell receptor beta chains derived from one specimen sequenced in a study of vaccination and CD4 T cells after COVID-19. The study sequenced cultured CD4+ T cell DNA using the Oncomine TCR Beta short-read assay. A single record per CDR3 protein comes from TCRdb applying MiXCR to the PCR reads. The profile shows about 17,000 distinct CDR3 sequences, roughly 50% of them singletons. These receptors' targets are unknown. The time point is: late sampling 161 to 241 days after vaccination in three convalescent patients. Treatment reported: approximately nine-day PBMC culture with coronavirus spike peptide pools or control peptides (ViraFEST assay). The sample consisted of CD4+ T cells from blood, cultured in vitro, taken about 7 months after SARS-CoV-2 vaccination. Receptors originate from a human donor who had recovered from COVID-19.

The chain couples TRBV4-1 to TRBJ2-3; D possibly corresponds to TRBD1 (5 bases). Trimming removed 4 bases at V and 3 bases at J, with 11 bases between. The CDR3 contains 14 residues. Germline values: CDR1 MGHRA, CDR2 YSYEKL. CDR3 in amino acids: CASSLDRETDTQYF. As DNA, the CDR3 is TGCGCCAGCAGCCTCGACAGAGAAACAGATACGCAGTATTTT.

The gene calls are TRBV18 and TRBJ2-6, with TRBD2 matching 9 bases. Germline V gene sequence: CDR1 KGHSH, CDR2 LQKENI. The CDR3 extends over 18 amino acids. Unmatched junction bases numbered 4, after V lost 1 base and J lost 0 bases. This CDR3 is CASSPRGGANSGANVLTF. In DNA form, the CDR3 reads TGTGCCAGCTCACCACGCGGGGGGGCTAACTCTGGGGCCAACGTCCTGACTTTC. Variable domain in full (rest from reference TRBV18 and TRBJ2-6): NAGVMQNPRHLVRRRGQEARLRCSPMKGHSHVYWYRQLPEEGLKFMVYLQKENIIDESGMPKERFSAEFPKEGPSILRIQQVVRGDSAAYFCASSPRGGANSGANVLTFGAGSRLTVL.

The chain has TRBV20-1 and TRBJ2-7, with 10 bases lining up with TRBD1. There are 17 residues in the CDR3. Germline CDR1 is DFQATT and CDR2 is SNEGSKA (reference sequence). J lost 0 bases, V lost 1 base, and 9 bases had no gene match. Written as DNA, the CDR3 is TGCAGTGCTAGAGCCTTCGGGACAGGGGCGGTCTCCTACGAGCAGTACTTC. Amino acids: CSARAFGTGAVSYEQYF.

This clonotype turned up a few times. The rearrangement joins TRBV7-2 to TRBJ1-6; TRBD1 matches at 9 bases. CDR1 is SGHTA and CDR2 is FQGNSA in the germline V gene. The CDR3 spans 14 residues. V was clipped by 2 bases and J by 11 bases; unmatched bases: 4. The DNA of the CDR3 is TGTGCCAGCAGCTTAACGGGACAGGGAGCACCCCTCCACTTT. It codes for CASSLTGQGAPLHF.

This clonotype is medium-sized in the sample. CDR3 coding DNA: TGTGCCAGCAGCTTGTCAGCAGGCTACTACGAGCAGTACTTC. It encodes CASSLSAGYYEQYF. The genes are TRBV7-8 and TRBJ2-7; no reliable D call. There are 14 residues in the CDR3. V was shortened by 3 bases and J by 3 bases, with 12 bases between the two germline ends. Germline V lookup: CDR1 SGHVS, CDR2 FQNEAQ.

The chain has TRBV18 and TRBJ2-5; 7 nucleotides line up with TRBD1. Unmatched junction bases numbered 7, after V lost 0 bases and J lost 6 bases. CDR1 is KGHSH, CDR2 LQKENI, per germline. This CDR3 spans 15 amino acids. The CDR3 sequence is CASSPPGDREKTQYF. The CDR3 region has the DNA TGTGCCAGCTCACCACCGGGAGACAGGGAAAAGACCCAGTACTTC.

The V gene is TRBV19, the J gene TRBJ2-7; D is unresolved. V was trimmed by 3 bases and J by 3 bases, leaving 9 bases between them. Germline-derived CDR1 and CDR2 are LNHDA and SQIVND (reference sequence). This CDR3 comprises 13 residues. The CDR3 coding sequence is TGTGCCAGTAGTATTTATCGAAGCTACGAGCAGTACTTC. It translates to CASSIYRSYEQYF.

The J gene is TRBJ2-3, the V gene TRBV7-2; tentatively, D is TRBD2 (6 bases). The CDR3 runs to 16 residues. With 0 bases removed from V and 1 base from J, the gap between germline ends came to 11 bases. The germline V gene encodes CDR1 SGHTA and CDR2 FQGNSA. The CDR3, as DNA: TGTGCCAGCAGCTTAGCCGGGGTAGCGGGCACAGATACGCAGTATTTT. Amino acids: CASSLAGVAGTDTQYF.

This clonotype was seen a handful of times. The V and J genes are TRBV6-1 and TRBJ1-2, with a tentative D call TRBD1 (6 bases). CDR3 length equals 14 residues. V was trimmed by 3 bases and J by 3 bases, leaving 11 bases between them. Germline V gene sequence: CDR1 MNHNS, CDR2 SASEGT. CDR3 sequence: CASSEIRGDYGYTF. The CDR3 coding sequence is TGTGCCAGCAGTGAGATCAGGGGTGACTATGGCTACACCTTC.

This clonotype turned up a few times. The CDR3 spells CATRGTGDASNGYTF. The CDR3 coding sequence is TGTGCCACCAGGGGGACAGGCGACGCGTCTAATGGCTACACCTTC. The chain has TRBV24-1 and TRBJ1-2, with 8 bases matching TRBD1. The CDR3 runs 15 residues. In germline, CDR1 is KGHDR, CDR2 SFDVKD. V gave up 7 bases and J gave up 6 bases; unmatched junction bases: 12.

This sequence joins TRBV4-1 and TRBJ1-6; 9 bases map to TRBD1. CDR3 size: 16 residues. Germline V gives CDR1 MGHRA, CDR2 YSYEKL. The V segment lost 2 bases and the J segment 7 bases; nucleotides outside the gene matches: 6. The CDR3 region has the DNA TGCGCCAGCAGCCAATTACAGGGGGCGCGCAATTCACCCCTCCACTTT. Its translation is CASSQLQGARNSPLHF.

J is TRBJ1-1 and V is TRBV20-1, with D possibly being TRBD1 (5 bases). Looked up from germline, CDR1 is DFQATT and CDR2 is SNEGSKA (reference sequence). The V gene lost 2 bases and the J gene lost 4 bases, with 17 bases spanning the gap. The CDR3 sequence is 15 residues long. The CDR3 loop is CSARIQGTGVTEAFF. The CDR3 bases are TGCAGTGCTAGAATCCAGGGAACTGGCGTCACTGAAGCTTTCTTT.

This clonotype was seen a handful of times. This chain joins TRBV6-1 and TRBJ1-1; TRBD1 is a possible D gene (5 bases). Per germline, CDR1 MNHNS and CDR2 SASEGT. The CDR3 is made up of 13 amino acids. V dropped 5 bases and J dropped 1 base, with 8 bases sitting between them. In DNA form, the CDR3 reads TGTGCCAGCAGTCGACAGCCGAACACTGAAGCTTTCTTT. Its protein is CASSRQPNTEAFF.

Sample share makes this clonotype large. The J gene is TRBJ2-3, the V gene TRBV7-2, with TRBD2 identical over 7 bases. CDR3 size: 14 residues. Germline V lookup: CDR1 SGHTA, CDR2 FQGNSA. The V segment lost 5 bases and the J segment 4 bases; nucleotides outside the gene matches: 6. CDR3 nucleotide sequence: TGTGCCAGCAGCCGGACACGGGGGGCAGATACGCAGTATTTT. Translating gives CASSRTRGADTQYF. Using reference TRBV7-2 and TRBJ2-3 for the parts outside the CDR3, the full variable domain is GAGVSQSPSNKVTEKGKDVELRCDPISGHTALYWYRQSLGQGLEFLIYFQGNSAPDKSGLPSDRFSAERTGGSVSTLTIQRTQQEDSAVYLCASSRTRGADTQYFGPGTRLTVL.

This clonotype was picked up a small number of times. The chain joins TRBV6-1 to TRBJ1-1, with 8 nucleotides matching TRBD1. CDR1 and CDR2 (germline): MNHNS, SASEGT. The V segment lost 6 bases and the J segment 12 bases; nucleotides outside the gene matches: 15. The CDR3 sequence is 14 residues long. DNA of the CDR3: TGTGCCAGCAGCCAACCCCCCGGACAGGGACGAACTTTCTTT. Translated, it gives CASSQPPGQGRTFF.

This chain joins TRBV6-2 or TRBV6-3 and TRBJ2-5, with D possibly matching TRBD1 (5 bases). There are 14 residues in the CDR3. The germline V gene encodes CDR1 MNHEY and CDR2 SVGEGT. V was shortened by 8 bases and J by 2 bases, with 15 bases between the two germline ends. The CDR3 coding sequence is TGTGCCAGCCCCAGGGCACTGCCTCAAGAGACCCAGTACTTC. Translating gives CASPRALPQETQYF.

This sequence joins TRBV4-1 and TRBJ1-6, with no clear D. The CDR3 is made up of 15 amino acids. Trimming stripped 0 bases from V and 5 bases from J, with 8 bases between. Germline V lookup: CDR1 MGHRA, CDR2 YSYEKL. The CDR3 coding sequence is TGCGCCAGCAGCCAAGACACTTTAGATAATTCACCCCTCCACTTT. It encodes CASSQDTLDNSPLHF.

This clonotype occurred a few times. The chain uses TRBV20-1 and TRBJ2-5, with TRBD2 as a possible D gene (7 bases). Trimming took off 6 bases at V and 5 bases at J, with 13 bases between the two ends. The germline V gene has CDR1 DFQATT and CDR2 SNEGSKA (reference sequence). The CDR3 extends over 12 amino acids. The CDR3 region is CSARGGQETQYF. The CDR3 region has the DNA TGCAGTGCCAGGGGAGGGCAGGAGACCCAGTACTTC.

Comments on this clonotype: A much larger clone differs by one base, so this may be a read error. V is TRBV7-9 and J is TRBJ1-1; 12 bases are a match to TRBD1. The CDR3 has 16 residues. Germline CDR1 reads SEHNR; CDR2 reads FQNEAQ (reference sequence). Trimming removed 5 bases from V and 7 bases from J; junction bases left unmatched: 11. Here the CDR3 reads CASSPAGTGGVDEAFF. DNA of the CDR3: TGTGCCAGCAGCCCGGCCGGGACAGGGGGCGTCGATGAAGCTTTCTTT.

The chain employs TRBV20-1 and TRBJ2-7, with D maybe TRBD2 (5 bases). The CDR3 runs 13 residues. Per the germline V gene, CDR1 is DFQATT and CDR2 is SNEGSKA (reference sequence). The V end lost 3 bases, the J end lost 3 bases, and 12 bases lay between the germline ends. Written as DNA, the CDR3 is TGCAGTGCTAGTGAGGGCCAAAACTACGAGCAGTACTTC. This translates into CSASEGQNYEQYF.

The J gene is TRBJ2-7, the V gene TRBV20-1; D is ambiguous. Germline V CDR1 and CDR2: DFQATT, SNEGSKA (reference sequence). V lost 1 base and J 2 bases, leaving 9 bases between the germline ends. This CDR3 spans 13 amino acids. This CDR3 reads CSARAERPYEQYF. CDR3 DNA: TGCAGTGCTAGAGCTGAGCGACCCTACGAGCAGTACTTC.